One sample yielded the 27 T cell receptor beta chains listed below, sequenced in a study of T-cell reconstitution after alpha-beta-depleted transplantation in children. The TCRbeta library incorporated unique molecular identifiers. Using its own MiXCR run on the PCR reads, TCRdb lists one record per CDR3 protein. The table includes 450,000 to 600,000 distinct CDR3 sequences, 10% to 15% detected once. The specimen comprised PBMCs, mostly from graft donor cells, sampled 360 days after TCRalphabeta/CD19-depleted stem cell transplant. These receptors all stem from a male patient younger than 18 who had a stem cell transplant for acute myeloid leukemia, so the T cells may come from the graft donor.

The chain employs TRBV2 and TRBJ2-7, with unresolved D. The ends were cut back, 6 bases at V and 2 bases at J, with 11 bases in the middle. Germline V gene sequence: CDR1 SNHLY, CDR2 FYNNEI. The CDR3 is made up of 13 amino acids. CDR3 amino acids: CASRPRRAYEQYF. DNA for the CDR3: TGTGCCAGCAGGCCCAGGCGAGCCTACGAGCAGTACTTC.

The V and J genes are TRBV20-1 and TRBJ2-1; D possibly corresponds to TRBD1 (6 bases). The V gene lost 6 bases and the J gene lost 8 bases, with 14 bases spanning the gap. The germline CDR1 and CDR2 sequences are DFQATT and SNEGSKA (reference sequence). The CDR3 contains 12 residues. The CDR3, as DNA: TGCAGTGCCCCCAACAGGGCCCATGAGCAGTTCTTC. It codes for CSAPNRAHEQFF.

The chain joins TRBV4-2 to TRBJ2-3; a weak D match, TRBD2 (6 bases). The CDR3 has 16 residues. Germline CDR1 LGHNA, CDR2 YNFKEQ. Between the trimmed V and J ends, which lost 1 base and 1 base, there was a span of 12 bases. CDR3 nucleotide sequence: TGTGCCAGCAGCCAAGTTAGGGGACTGCGCACAGATACGCAGTATTTT. Residues: CASSQVRGLRTDTQYF.

The rearrangement links TRBV9 to TRBJ1-2; the D is unclear. This CDR3 is 13 amino acids long. Germline V gene sequence: CDR1 SGDLS, CDR2 YYNGEE. The V gene lost 0 bases and the J gene lost 3 bases, with 6 bases spanning the gap. The CDR3 nucleotides are TGTGCCAGCAGCGTAGACGGATACTATGGCTACACCTTC. This codes for CASSVDGYYGYTF.

This sequence joins TRBV5-1 and TRBJ2-3, with D possibly being TRBD2 (7 bases). V lost 4 bases and J 4 bases, leaving 19 bases between the germline ends. The CDR3 length is 16 residues. Per the germline V gene, CDR1 is SGHRS and CDR2 is YFSETQ. The DNA for the CDR3 is TGCGCCAGCAGCACCCGGGGACTAAGGGGGGCAGATACGCAGTATTTT. Protein sequence: CASSTRGLRGADTQYF.

The sample holds a few counts of this clonotype. This chain joins TRBV7-2 and TRBJ1-3; maybe TRBD1 (6 bases). The germline V gene has CDR1 SGHTA and CDR2 FQGNSA. The V end was cut by 1 base, the J end by 2 bases, with 12 bases between. The CDR3 extends over 16 amino acids. The CDR3 loop is CASSLGTANTGNTIYF. CDR3 in DNA: TGTGCCAGCAGCTTAGGGACAGCGAATACTGGAAACACCATATATTTT.

The chain couples TRBV28 to TRBJ2-5; 7 bases map to TRBD2. Germline loops: CDR1 MDHEN, CDR2 SYDVKM. The CDR3 totals 15 residues. With V trimmed by 6 bases and J by 3 bases, 10 bases remained unmatched. For the CDR3, the DNA is TGTGCCAGCAGCGCTCGGGCTAGCGGAGAAGAGACCCAGTACTTC. This translates into CASSARASGEETQYF.

This clonotype was observed many times. This chain joins TRBV20-1 and TRBJ2-7, with TRBD2 matching 14 bases. CDR1 and CDR2 (germline): DFQATT, SNEGSKA (reference sequence). With V trimmed by 1 base and J by 2 bases, 7 bases remained unmatched. The CDR3 length is 17 residues. CDR3 bases: TGCAGTGCTAGAGCCGGGACTAGCGGGAGCGCAACCTACGAGCAGTACTTC. Translating it yields CSARAGTSGSATYEQYF.

This clonotype was seen more than once but under ten times. V gene TRBV10-3 combines with J gene TRBJ2-5, with TRBD2 matching 14 bases. In germline, CDR1 is ENHRY, CDR2 SYGVKD. V shed 10 bases and J 1 base; nucleotides not matched to a gene: 2. The CDR3 is made up of 14 amino acids. Here the CDR3 DNA reads TGTGCCACAGGACTAGCGGGAGGCCAAGAGACCCAGTACTTC. It encodes CATGLAGGQETQYF.

The chain joins TRBV7-9 to TRBJ2-1; 11 nucleotides agree with TRBD1. The CDR3 spans 14 residues. Germline V gene sequence: CDR1 SEHNR, CDR2 FQNEAQ (reference sequence). Trimming at V came to 4 bases and at J to 7 bases, leaving 3 bases not matched to a gene. The chain's CDR3 is CASSYRDRGNEQFF. CDR3 DNA sequence: TGTGCCAGCAGCTACCGGGACAGGGGGAATGAGCAGTTCTTC.

In this sample, this clonotype turned up many times. CDR3 sequence (DNA): TGTGCCAGCAGAACCGGACTAGCGGGAGGAGCGCAGTTCTTC. As protein: CASRTGLAGGAQFF. The chain carries TRBV28 and TRBJ2-1; 14 nucleotides align to TRBD2. CDR3 size: 14 residues. The trim removed 6 bases at V and 12 bases at J, leaving 7 bases unmatched. Germline lookup yields CDR1 MDHEN and CDR2 SYDVKM.

The chain carries TRBV24-1 and TRBJ2-3, with 12 bases lining up with TRBD2. The ends lost 6 bases at V and 4 bases at J; junction bases unmatched: 4. Germline CDR1 is KGHDR and CDR2 is SFDVKD. The CDR3 extends over 15 amino acids. Here the CDR3 reads CATSTSGRWADTQYF. CDR3 DNA sequence: TGTGCCACCAGTACTAGCGGGAGGTGGGCAGATACGCAGTATTTT.

This clonotype showed up many times. The CDR3 protein is CASRPGQFEQYF. The CDR3 DNA follows: TGTGCCAGCAGGCCGGGACAGTTCGAGCAGTACTTC. This rearrangement joins TRBV6-2 or TRBV6-3 to TRBJ2-7; TRBD1 aligns across 7 bases. In germline, CDR1 is MNHEY, CDR2 SVGEGT. The CDR3 sequence is 12 residues long. Trimming removed 6 bases from V and 6 bases from J; junction bases left unmatched: 5.

This clonotype appeared a few times. The rearrangement links TRBV28 to TRBJ1-2; 8 bases match TRBD1. Per germline, CDR1 MDHEN and CDR2 SYDVKM. Trimming cost V 4 bases and J 8 bases; bases outside gene matches: 3. This CDR3 has 12 amino acids. The CDR3 nucleotides are TGTGCCAGCAGTTCCAGGGGGCACGGCTACACCTTC. It encodes CASSSRGHGYTF.

The chain joins TRBV7-3 to TRBJ2-4; possible D gene TRBD2, 5 bases. Deletions cut 5 bases from V and 6 bases from J, with 20 bases between. The CDR3 sequence is 16 residues long. The germline gives CDR1 SGHTA, CDR2 FQGTGA. Here the CDR3 reads CASSPRTSGERNIQYF. The DNA for the CDR3 is TGTGCCAGCAGCCCGCGGACTTCGGGCGAGAGAAACATTCAGTACTTC.

The table lists this clonotype with many counts. The junction departs from the called germline gene at one end, perhaps through a read error. V usage is TRBV5-1 and J usage is TRBJ2-5, with 7 bases lining up with TRBD1. CDR1 is SGHRS, CDR2 YFSETQ, per germline. This CDR3 is 14 amino acids long. CDR3 sequence: CASSLVGTEETQYF. CDR3 nucleotides: TGTGCCAGCAGCTTGGTCGGGACAGAAGAGACCCAGTACTTC.

The chain couples TRBV5-5 to TRBJ2-3; a possible D gene is TRBD2 (5 bases). V shed 3 bases and J shed 6 bases, with 14 bases lying between them. This CDR3 has 14 amino acids. Germline V gene sequence: CDR1 SGHKS, CDR2 YYEKEE (reference sequence). The chain's CDR3 is CASSSIEGGDTQYF. In nucleotides, the CDR3 is TGTGCCAGCAGCTCAATAGAGGGCGGCGATACGCAGTATTTT.

This clonotype was detected many times. This chain connects TRBV29-1 to TRBJ2-1; possibly TRBD2 for D (6 bases). The V gene's germline CDR1 is SQVTM and CDR2 ANQGSEA. The CDR3 totals 13 residues. V shed 4 bases and J shed 8 bases, with 15 bases lying between them. The CDR3 DNA is TGCAGCGTTGTAAGGGGACTCGTGGATGAGCAGTTCTTC. Protein product: CSVVRGLVDEQFF.

The table lists this clonotype with a few counts. The chain recombines TRBV30 with TRBJ2-1; 12 bases agree with TRBD2. The CDR3 covers 13 residues. Per germline, CDR1 GTSNPN and CDR2 SVGIG (reference sequence). The junction had 2 bases not matched to a gene; V was cut back by 5 bases and J by 6 bases. CDR3 loop: CAWELAGGNEQFF. As DNA, the CDR3 is TGTGCCTGGGAACTAGCGGGAGGCAATGAGCAGTTCTTC.

This chain joins TRBV27 and TRBJ2-7, with 7 nucleotides matching TRBD2. V dropped 6 bases and J dropped 0; count of bases not matched to a gene: 5. The germline CDR1 and CDR2 sequences are MNHEY and SMNVEV (reference sequence). The CDR3 length is 14 residues. CDR3: CASRWVAGSYEQYF. The CDR3 coding sequence is TGTGCCAGCAGATGGGTAGCGGGCTCCTACGAGCAGTACTTC.

V gene TRBV25-1 combines with J gene TRBJ2-6, with D maybe TRBD1 (5 bases). The CDR3 runs to 16 residues. Trimming left V 2 bases short and J 4 bases short, with 12 bases between. CDR1 and CDR2 (germline): MGHDK, SYGVNS. The CDR3, as DNA: TGTGCCAGCAGTGAACAGGGCCTGAGAGGGGCCAACGTCCTGACTTTC. The encoded protein is CASSEQGLRGANVLTF.

This chain connects TRBV4-2 to TRBJ2-3; 13 bases line up with TRBD2. The V gene end was trimmed by 1 base and the J gene end by 3 bases; junction bases not matched to a gene: 7. The length of the CDR3 is 18 residues. The germline gives CDR1 LGHNA, CDR2 YNFKEQ. In DNA, the CDR3 is TGTGCCAGCAGCCAAGGGACTAGCGGGAGCCCCGAGACAGATACGCAGTATTTT. This gives the protein CASSQGTSGSPETDTQYF.

This clonotype was seen repeatedly, ten times or more. The chain combines TRBV5-6 with TRBJ1-1; D uncertain. The ends were cut back, 1 base at V and 0 bases at J, with 16 bases in the middle. The CDR3 runs 17 residues. Germline-derived CDR1 and CDR2 are SGHDT and YYEEEE. This chain's CDR3 is CASSLIIRTEMNTEAFF. In DNA form, the CDR3 reads TGTGCCAGCAGCTTGATTATTAGAACAGAAATGAACACTGAAGCTTTCTTT.

CDR3 region: CSAAGLAGEVGFF. The CDR3, as DNA: TGCAGTGCTGCTGGACTAGCGGGAGAGGTGGGGTTCTTC. The rearrangement links TRBV20-1 to TRBJ2-1; 13 bases line up with TRBD2. The length of the CDR3 is 13 residues. Trimming removed 5 bases from V and 15 bases from J; junction bases left unmatched: 10. Germline V lookup: CDR1 DFQATT, CDR2 SNEGSKA (reference sequence).

This clonotype showed up just a few times. The rearrangement joins TRBV29-1 to TRBJ1-3, with D possibly matching TRBD1 (5 bases). V shed 5 bases and J shed 0 bases, with 14 bases lying between them. The germline CDR1 and CDR2 sequences are SQVTM and ANQGSEA. The length of the CDR3 is 15 residues. The CDR3 loop reads CSVTLGGSSGNTIYF. CDR3 in DNA: TGCAGCGTTACCCTTGGGGGAAGCTCTGGAAACACCATATATTTT.

This clonotype occurred many times. The chain employs TRBV29-1 and TRBJ2-7; maybe TRBD2 (7 bases). The V gene's germline CDR1 is SQVTM and CDR2 ANQGSEA. The CDR3 has 16 residues. Trimming shortened V by 5 bases and J by 4 bases, and 24 bases separated the two germline ends. The CDR3 DNA reads TGCAGCGTTCGAAGGGGGGGACGGGAAAATGTTTACGAGCAGTACTTC. It encodes CSVRRGGRENVYEQYF.

This clonotype appeared a few times. The chain employs TRBV7-9 and TRBJ2-7; 11 bases match TRBD2. Trimming at V came to 4 bases and at J to 3 bases, leaving 11 bases not matched to a gene. This CDR3 contains 17 residues. Germline V gene sequence: CDR1 SEHNR, CDR2 FQNEAQ (reference sequence). CDR3 sequence: CASSWGQGTSGSYEQYF. DNA of the CDR3: TGTGCCAGCAGCTGGGGACAGGGAACTAGCGGGAGCTACGAGCAGTACTTC.